What follows are 13 T cell receptor beta chains derived from one specimen sequenced in a study of T cell responses to AZD1222 COVID-19 vaccine. The assay was immunoSEQ multiplex PCR, and TCRdb's table has in-frame clones only and misses some. The sample has around 250,000 clones, over 85% seen once. Specimen: peripheral blood, collected on day 0 of AZD1222 vaccination. Receptors originate from an adult in good health.

This clone was counted a single time. CDR3: CASSLGGTGELFF. The CDR3 bases are TGCGCCAGCAGCCTTGGGGGTACCGGGGAGCTGTTTTTT. The chain recombines TRBV4-1 with TRBJ2-2; D is possibly TRBD1 or TRBD2 (5 bases each). V was clipped by 4 bases and J by 5 bases, with 8 bases between them. The CDR3 sequence is 13 residues long. Germline assignment: CDR1 MGHRA and CDR2 YSYEKL.

The chain carries TRBV19 and TRBJ1-5; D unclear. The germline gives CDR1 LNHDA, CDR2 SQIVND (reference sequence). V was shortened by 4 bases and J by 10 bases, with 14 bases between the two germline ends. The CDR3 is made up of 13 amino acids. The CDR3 DNA is TGTGCCAGTAGTACTCCTATGAAGGGTCCCCAGCATTTT. The encoded protein is CASSTPMKGPQHF.

The gene calls are TRBV3-1 (or the pseudogene TRBV3-2) and TRBJ2-7; possibly TRBD1 for D (5 bases). Between the trimmed V and J ends, which lost 4 bases and 2 bases, there was a span of 9 bases. Germline V gives CDR1 LGHDT, CDR2 YNNKEL (reference sequence). The CDR3 runs 13 residues. CDR3 in amino acids: CASSPRQTYEQYF. In DNA, the CDR3 is TGTGCCAGCAGCCCTCGACAGACCTACGAGCAGTACTTC.

Comments on this clone: This sample also contains other DNA sequences that code for the same CDR3. The chain carries TRBV6-2 or TRBV6-3 and TRBJ1-5, with D perhaps TRBD1 (5 bases). The CDR3 contains 16 residues. Trimming took 0 bases from V and 2 from J, leaving 11 bases between them. Germline V CDR1 and CDR2: MNHEY, SVGEGT. DNA of the CDR3: TGTGCCAGCAGTTACTCGATGGGGGGACGCAATCAGCCCCAGCATTTT. Protein sequence: CASSYSMGGRNQPQHF.

V usage is TRBV28 and J usage is TRBJ1-5; D uncertain. The length of the CDR3 is 13 residues. V was trimmed by 7 bases and J by 2 bases, leaving 9 bases between them. Germline V CDR1 and CDR2: MDHEN, SYDVKM. The CDR3 bases are TGTGCCAGCACTCTCCGAGGCAATCAGCCCCAGCATTTT. It translates to CASTLRGNQPQHF.

The V call is TRBV15, the J call TRBJ1-2; D is possibly TRBD1 (6 bases). The CDR3 spans 16 residues. Trimming took 0 bases from V and 2 from J, leaving 13 bases between them. CDR1 and CDR2 from the germline V gene are LNHNV and YYDKDF (reference sequence). The CDR3 region is CATSRDRNRVNYGYTF. The CDR3 DNA reads TGTGCCACCAGCAGAGATCGGAACAGGGTAAACTATGGCTACACCTTC.

The chain links TRBV6-5 to TRBJ1-3, with D maybe TRBD1 (5 bases). Germline loops: CDR1 MNHEY, CDR2 SVGAGI. CDR3 length equals 16 residues. V was trimmed by 2 bases and J by 0 bases, leaving 11 bases between them. This chain's CDR3 is CASSYGDSRSGNTIYF. The CDR3 DNA follows: TGTGCCAGCAGTTACGGGGACTCACGCTCTGGAAACACCATATATTTT.

The V call is TRBV24-1, the J call TRBJ2-3; D may correspond to TRBD1 or TRBD2 (5 bases each). CDR1 is KGHDR and CDR2 is SFDVKD in the germline V gene. The length of the CDR3 is 15 residues. The germline V and J ends were trimmed by 9 bases and 0 bases, with 15 bases remaining between them. CDR3 bases: TGTGCCACCGAACCCGGGACGGTGAGCACAGATACGCAGTATTTT. This gives the protein CATEPGTVSTDTQYF.

This chain uses TRBV5-1 with TRBJ2-7; tentatively, D is TRBD1 or TRBD2 (5 bases each). Germline-derived CDR1 and CDR2 are SGHRS and YFSETQ. Deletions cut 2 bases from V and 1 base from J, with 16 bases between. There are 16 residues in the CDR3. The CDR3 reads CASSLRDGYSSYEQYF. The CDR3 region has the DNA TGCGCCAGCAGCTTAAGGGACGGATATTCTTCCTACGAGCAGTACTTC.

The V call is TRBV11-2, the J call TRBJ2-7, with 9 bases that match TRBD1. Germline CDR1 is SGHAT and CDR2 is FQNNGV. The length of the CDR3 is 14 residues. J lost 2 bases, V lost 1 base, and 0 bases had no gene match. The CDR3 nucleotides are TGTGCCAGCAGCTTAGGGACAGGGGCCTACGAGCAGTACTTC. Its protein product is CASSLGTGAYEQYF.

This chain links TRBV18 with TRBJ2-1, with TRBD2 identical over 10 bases. V lost 0 bases and J lost 10; bases outside the gene matches: 6. Germline CDR1 and CDR2: KGHSH and LQKENI. The CDR3 spans 15 residues. For the CDR3, the DNA is TGTGCCAGCTCACCACCGTCTAGCGGGAGTAGAGAGCAGTTCTTC. Translation gives CASSPPSSGSREQFF.

This chain uses TRBV19 with TRBJ2-1; TRBD2 agrees at 9 bases. Germline V lookup: CDR1 LNHDA, CDR2 SQIVND (reference sequence). The CDR3 totals 14 residues. The V segment lost 4 bases and the J segment 7 bases; nucleotides outside the gene matches: 5. CDR3 DNA sequence: TGTGCCAGTAGTACTAGCGGGATAAGTAATGAGCAGTTCTTC. Encoded protein: CASSTSGISNEQFF.

The V and J genes are TRBV28 and TRBJ1-5, with 8 bases aligning to TRBD1. V lost 7 bases, J lost 2 bases, and 4 bases stayed unmatched. This CDR3 is 14 amino acids long. Germline-derived CDR1 and CDR2 are MDHEN and SYDVKM. The DNA of the CDR3 is TGTGCCAGCACAACAGGGGGTCGCAATCAGCCCCAGCATTTT. As protein: CASTTGGRNQPQHF.